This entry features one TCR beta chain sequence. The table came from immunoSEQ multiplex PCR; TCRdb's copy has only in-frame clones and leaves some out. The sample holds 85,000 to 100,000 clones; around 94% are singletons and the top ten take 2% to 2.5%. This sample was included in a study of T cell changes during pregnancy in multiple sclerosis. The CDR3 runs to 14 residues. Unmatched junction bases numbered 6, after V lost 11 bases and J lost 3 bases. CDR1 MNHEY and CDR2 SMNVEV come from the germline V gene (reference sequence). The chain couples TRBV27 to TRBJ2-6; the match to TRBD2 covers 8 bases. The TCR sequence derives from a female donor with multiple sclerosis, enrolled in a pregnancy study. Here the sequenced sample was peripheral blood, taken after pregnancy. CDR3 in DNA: TGTGCCTCGGGGGGGGGAGATGGGGCCAACGTCCTGACTTTC. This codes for CASGGGDGANVLTF.